The following is a TCR beta chain sequence with its context. This clone was counted a few times. Its specific antigen is unknown. No much larger clone is present one base from it, and per-base qualities are unavailable. Trimming removed 4 bases from V and 0 bases from J, leaving 10 bases between the germline ends. Taken from cysteine to phenylalanine, the CDR3 has 14 residues. The entry retains the CDR3 DNA only, 42 bases that are in frame from base 1. CDR1 and CDR2 were assigned from the germline V gene (reference sequence) as GTSNPN and SVGIG. Selection of patients required sufficient residual fresh-frozen tumor tissue and over two years of available survival data. An isocitrate dehydrogenase mutation was not carried by any of the glioblastoma patients, although molecular status was otherwise variable. PBMC were collected before vaccination, two weeks after the third vaccination, and at tumor progression if tumor progression occurred. The Qiagen DNeasy Blood extraction Kit was used for extraction of genomic DNA.

These data are taken from a study of glioma-infiltrating T cells after dendritic cell vaccination (dated by TCRdb to 2015 to 2016). Study-level background: A cohort of roughly 15 glioblastoma patients from Phase I and II dendritic cell vaccination trials was included, of whom 9 were newly diagnosed and 6 had recurrent disease. Between the early 2000s and the early 2010s, the patients were given dendritic cell vaccination pulsed with autologous tumor lysate. To make the vaccine, monocyte-derived dendritic cells were cultured for 7 to 8 days with IL-4 and GM-CSF and then pulsed overnight with autologous tumor lysate. Each patient was given three intradermal dendritic cell vaccine injections, spaced two weeks apart, in the arm below the axilla. Tumor-infiltrating lymphocyte content was quantified and tumor and blood repertoires were compared in dendritic cell-vaccinated glioblastoma patients by deep sequencing of TCR beta CDR3 regions. Survival after dendritic cell vaccination was correlated with TCR sequencing metrics, such as TIL content and the overlap between tumor and blood repertoires.

Results the study describes overall, beyond this receptor: Longer time to progression and overall survival after dendritic cell vaccination were predicted by higher estimated pretreatment TIL content. The TCR overlap response model with three groups was called speculative and said to need prospective validation. The cohort was small and heterogeneous, and full blood and tumor sets were available for few patients, with initial-recurrent tumor pairs available for even fewer patients. TCR clonality showed no direct relationship with survival, which suggests that a diverse polyclonal response may matter.

TCRB CDR3 regions were amplified from 2 ug genomic DNA, or all available DNA if less, using the immunoSEQ assay. Multiplex PCR used 60 forward primers for TCR V beta segments and 13 reverse primers for J beta segments. Synthetic control templates were spiked into each sample at limiting dilution to estimate reads per starting template. Reads of 87 bp were generated by sequencing on the Illumina HiSeq System. As for the authors' bioinformatics: PCR and sequencing errors were removed by a nearest neighbor algorithm that merged closely related sequences. TCR overlap was defined as the percentage of unique tumor TCR beta sequences that were also present in the same patient's peripheral blood. What TCRdb holds here is the immuneACCESS table cut down to in-frame rearrangements. Part of the clones is not present; checked against another copy, under half of the missing clones reflect an unresolved V gene, and the others are unexplained. V and J calls and clone size come straight from that table; D and trimming were deduced from the DNA. The sample table lists tens of thousands of clones, roughly 85% of them with a count of one. Of the sample, more than 9.5% falls within the top ten clones.

Here the sequenced sample was blood, taken before dendritic cell vaccination. This sequence was found in a human donor with glioblastoma. This receptor chain uses TRBV30 and TRBJ1-3; TRBD1 could be the D gene, as 6 bases match. The CDR3 amino acid sequence is: CAWNRASSGNTIYF. DNA sequence: TGTGCCTGGAACAGGGCGAGCTCTGGAAACACCATATATTTT. Supplemented by the reference TRBV30 and TRBJ1-3 proteins around the CDR3, the complete variable domain is SQTIHQWPATLVQPVGSPLSLECTVEGTSNPNLYWYRQAAGRGLQLLFYSVGIGQISSEVPQNLSASRPQDRQFILSSKKLLLSDSGFYLCAWNRASSGNTIYFGEGSWLTVV.